The subject of this entry is one T cell receptor beta chain. The library put unique molecular identifiers onto individual cDNA molecules. TCRdb independently ran MiXCR on the RACE reads; one entry per CDR3 protein. This table has approximately 74,000 distinct CDR3 sequences, approximately 35% appearing once. The sample originates from a study of human T cells and chemical hapten exposure. Specified time point: patch test 1, 2 weeks after DPC sensitization. Treatment described: therapeutic diphenylcyclopropenone sensitization with weekly scalp DPC. The CDR3 sequence is 14 residues long. Germline CDR1 ENHRY, CDR2 SYGVKD. V dropped 4 bases and J dropped 3; count of bases not matched to a gene: 6.

The chain joins TRBV10-3 to TRBJ2-7, with 7 bases identical to TRBD1. The TCR was taken from a middle-aged man with alopecia areata. Some clones in this sample may be carry-over from other donors' samples. Sample: whole blood, taken in connection with sensitization to the hapten diphenylcyclopropenone (DPC). The DNA for the CDR3 is TGTGCCATCAGTGTTCAGGGGACAGACTACGAGCAGTACTTC. Translation: CAISVQGTDYEQYF.